A single sample gave rise to the 23 T cell receptor beta chains below, sequenced in a study of T cells after yellow fever vaccination. TCRdb ran MiXCR on the 5' RACE reads and lists one entry per CDR3 protein. The table records approximately 450,000 distinct CDR3 sequences, about 17% of them present only once. Sequencing was performed on PBMCs, taken before the yellow fever booster vaccination. These receptors were collected from a man aged 18-30 years who received the YFV17D yellow fever vaccine.

This clonotype was found a few times. The genes are TRBV6-1 and TRBJ2-6, with unresolved D. The CDR3 covers 18 residues. Germline assignment: CDR1 MNHNS and CDR2 SASEGT. With 0 bases removed from V and 0 bases from J, the gap between germline ends came to 12 bases. In nucleotides, the CDR3 is TGTGCCAGCAGTGAAGCAGGGCTAGGGAACTCTGGGGCCAACGTCCTGACTTTC. This sequence encodes CASSEAGLGNSGANVLTF.

This chain links TRBV7-9 with TRBJ2-1, with TRBD2 matching over 9 bases. Germline V gene sequence: CDR1 SEHNR, CDR2 FQNEAQ (reference sequence). CDR3 length: 16 amino acids. V gave up 4 bases and J gave up 1 base; unmatched junction bases: 5. DNA of the CDR3: TGTGCCAGCAGCTGGGACGGACTAGCGTCCTACAATGAGCAGTTCTTC. Translating gives CASSWDGLASYNEQFF. Using reference TRBV7-9 and TRBJ2-1 for the parts outside the CDR3, the full variable domain is DTGVSQNPRHKITKRGQNVTFRCDPISEHNRLYWYRQTLGQGPEFLTYFQNEAQLEKSRLLSDRFSAERPKGSFSTLEIQRTEQGDSAMYLCASSWDGLASYNEQFFGPGTRLTVL.

There are a few counts of this clonotype. This chain uses TRBV4-1 with TRBJ2-6; D is perhaps TRBD1 (6 bases). Germline CDR1 MGHRA, CDR2 YSYEKL. The length of the CDR3 is 19 residues. The germline V and J ends were trimmed by 0 bases and 2 bases, with 17 bases remaining between them. CDR3 sequence: CASSQDWQQGFAGANVLTF. Written as DNA, the CDR3 is TGCGCCAGCAGCCAAGATTGGCAACAGGGTTTTGCTGGGGCCAACGTCCTGACTTTC.

This clonotype came up a few times. The CDR3 coding sequence is TGTGCCAGCAGCTTGTTCCGGGAAGCTTTCTTT. The encoded protein is CASSLFREAFF. V usage is TRBV5-6 and J usage is TRBJ1-1; D gene uncertain. From germline, CDR1 is SGHDT and CDR2 YYEEEE. Between the trimmed V and J ends, which lost 1 base and 8 bases, there was a span of 6 bases. This CDR3 has 11 residues.

There are a few counts of this clonotype. The V call is TRBV12-3 or TRBV12-4, the J call TRBJ2-3; 11 positions match TRBD2. V lost 0 bases to trimming and J lost 5 bases; unmatched junction nucleotides: 7. The CDR3 runs to 17 residues. The CDR3 is CASSLAVAGGPIDTQYF. DNA for the CDR3: TGTGCCAGCAGTTTAGCCGTAGCGGGGGGGCCGATAGATACGCAGTATTTT.

V usage is TRBV7-3 and J usage is TRBJ2-3; D ambiguous. Trimming pared 2 bases from V and 7 bases from J, leaving 10 bases between. The CDR3 length is 13 residues. Germline V gene sequence: CDR1 SGHTA, CDR2 FQGTGA. The CDR3 loop is CASSLPGGYTQYF. The DNA of the CDR3 is TGTGCCAGCAGCTTACCGGGTGGATATACGCAGTATTTT. The full variable domain, rest sourced from reference TRBV7-3 and TRBJ2-3, is GAGVSQTPSNKVTEKGKYVELRCDPISGHTALYWYRQSLGQGPEFLIYFQGTGAADDSGLPNDRFFAVRPEGSVSTLKIQRTERGDSAVYLCASSLPGGYTQYFGPGTRLTVL.

The chain joins TRBV27 to TRBJ2-3, with TRBD2 matching over 12 bases. The CDR3 has 18 residues. Germline V gene lookup returns CDR1 MNHEY and CDR2 SMNVEV (reference sequence). The junction had 14 bases not matched to a gene; V was cut back by 10 bases and J by 0 bases. CDR3 region: CATRRLAGGISSTDTQYF. The CDR3 nucleotides are TGTGCCACCCGCCGGCTAGCGGGGGGGATTTCTAGCACAGATACGCAGTATTTT.

The chain's CDR3 is CASSLRGGLQYF. In DNA, the CDR3 is TGTGCCAGCAGCTTGAGAGGGGGCCTGCAGTATTTT. The chain couples TRBV28 to TRBJ2-3, with 7 bases identical to TRBD1. The germline CDR1 and CDR2 sequences are MDHEN and SYDVKM. CDR3 length: 12 amino acids. Germline trimming cut 6 bases from V and 11 bases from J; bases unmatched to any gene: 8. Supplemented by reference TRBV28 and TRBJ2-3, the full variable domain reads DVKVTQSSRYLVKRTGEKVFLECVQDMDHENMFWYRQDPGLGLRLIYFSYDVKMKEKGDIPEGYSVSREKKERFSLILESASTNQTSMYLCASSLRGGLQYFGPGTRLTVL.

The V and J genes are TRBV29-1 and TRBJ2-3; 11 bases match TRBD1. J was trimmed by 0 bases and V by 5 bases; bases with no gene match: 19. Germline lookup yields CDR1 SQVTM and CDR2 ANQGSEA. The CDR3 loop spans 20 amino acids. CDR3 sequence: CSVNPGTGGYVRLSTDTQYF. The DNA of the CDR3 is TGCAGCGTTAATCCCGGGACAGGGGGTTATGTTCGTCTTAGCACAGATACGCAGTATTTT.

The chain uses TRBV6-5 and TRBJ2-5, with D perhaps matching TRBD1 (7 bases). Germline CDR1 is MNHEY and CDR2 is SVGAGI. The CDR3 has 15 residues. V lost 6 bases and J lost 3, with 17 bases in between. CDR3 loop: CASSWTGGYEETQYF. Here the CDR3 DNA reads TGTGCCAGCAGCTGGACAGGAGGGTATGAAGAGACCCAGTACTTC.

The sample holds a few counts of this clonotype. The chain employs TRBV6-5 and TRBJ1-3; no clear D gene. Germline loops: CDR1 MNHEY, CDR2 SVGAGI. The CDR3 extends over 14 amino acids. Trimming shortened V by 0 bases and J by 8 bases, and 11 bases separated the two germline ends. The CDR3 sequence: CASSYSSFGDTIYF. Here the CDR3 DNA reads TGTGCCAGCAGTTACTCTAGCTTCGGGGACACCATATATTTT.

CDR3 DNA sequence: TGTGCCACCAGCAGTCATTACAGCCAAGAGACCCAGTACTTC. Translated: CATSSHYSQETQYF. The chain links TRBV15 to TRBJ2-5, with D unclear. Trimming took off 3 bases at V and 1 base at J, with 9 bases between the two ends. The germline V gene encodes CDR1 LNHNV and CDR2 YYDKDF (reference sequence). The CDR3 loop spans 14 amino acids.

This clonotype was picked up a small number of times. V is TRBV3-1 and J is TRBJ2-7; D gene unclear. In germline, CDR1 is LGHDT, CDR2 YNNKEL (reference sequence). The CDR3 totals 15 residues. The ends were cut back, 1 base at V and 2 bases at J, with 12 bases in the middle. Written as DNA, the CDR3 is TGTGCCAGCAGCCAAGGACACACTGCAGCCTACGAGCAGTACTTC. Protein: CASSQGHTAAYEQYF.

The rearrangement links TRBV4-1 to TRBJ2-7; D is ambiguous. V was trimmed by 8 bases and J by 4 bases, leaving 18 bases between them. There are 14 residues in the CDR3. Germline V gene data show CDR1 as MGHRA and CDR2 as YSYEKL. The CDR3 DNA is TGCGCCAGCTCCCCCTCTGTTAGTGCTTACGAGCAGTACTTC. Its protein product is CASSPSVSAYEQYF.

This clonotype has a handful of counts. Here the CDR3 DNA reads TGCAGTGCTAGACAGACACCTCCTTCGTGGGACACTGAAGCTTTCTTT. It translates to CSARQTPPSWDTEAFF. This sequence joins TRBV20-1 and TRBJ1-1; no definite D call. The CDR3 sequence is 16 residues long. The V end was cut by 2 bases, the J end by 3 bases, with 19 bases between. CDR1 DFQATT and CDR2 SNEGSKA come from the germline V gene (reference sequence).

This clonotype was counted at least ten times. This chain links TRBV29-1 with TRBJ1-2; D may be TRBD1 (5 bases). The CDR3 is 12 residues long. The V gene's germline CDR1 is SQVTM and CDR2 ANQGSEA. V lost 6 bases, J lost 6 bases, and 14 bases lay in between. The CDR3 sequence: CSVESGADGYTF. DNA for the CDR3: TGCAGCGTAGAAAGCGGGGCTGATGGCTACACCTTC.

This clonotype was picked up a small number of times. The chain links TRBV6-6 to TRBJ1-1; D gene unclear. Germline assignment: CDR1 MNHNY and CDR2 SVGAGI (reference sequence). The CDR3 has 13 residues. Trimming pared 2 bases from V and 3 bases from J, leaving 7 bases between. CDR3 nucleotides: TGTGCCAGCAGTTACCGTCAGGACACTGAAGCTTTCTTT. This gives the protein CASSYRQDTEAFF.

The genes are TRBV9 and TRBJ2-4, with D possibly matching TRBD1 (5 bases). Trimming shortened V by 2 bases and J by 5 bases, and 11 bases separated the two germline ends. This CDR3 is built from 14 residues. The germline V gene has CDR1 SGDLS and CDR2 YYNGEE. The CDR3 spells CASSVTDAQNIQYF. CDR3 nucleotide sequence: TGTGCCAGCAGCGTGACAGATGCCCAAAACATTCAGTACTTC. The full variable domain, completed using reference TRBV9 and TRBJ2-4, is DSGVTQTPKHLITATGQRVTLRCSPRSGDLSVYWYQQSLDQGLQFLIQYYNGEERAKGNILERFSAQQFPDLHSELNLSSLELGDSALYFCASSVTDAQNIQYFGAGTRLSVL.

The genes are TRBV4-2 and TRBJ1-1; D is undetermined. V was shortened by 2 bases and J by 5 bases, with 9 bases between the two germline ends. Germline V gene lookup returns CDR1 LGHNA and CDR2 YNFKEQ. This CDR3 comprises 13 residues. CDR3 nucleotide sequence: TGTGCCAGCAGCCAATCTGCCGTGACTGAAGCTTTCTTT. It encodes CASSQSAVTEAFF.

This clonotype has just a few counts. This chain connects TRBV4-3 to TRBJ1-3; 7 nucleotides agree with TRBD1. V lost 3 bases to trimming and J lost 7 bases; unmatched junction nucleotides: 6. Germline CDR1 and CDR2: LGHNA and YSLEER. There are 14 residues in the CDR3. CDR3 residues: CASSQSDRRNTIYF. CDR3 in DNA: TGCGCCAGCAGCCAGTCGGACAGGCGTAACACCATATATTTT.

The V and J genes are TRBV6-2 or TRBV6-3 and TRBJ2-7, with 11 bases identical to TRBD1. The CDR3 runs 14 residues. V lost 7 bases, J lost 0 bases, and 2 bases stayed unmatched. Germline lookup yields CDR1 MNHEY and CDR2 SVGEGT. CDR3: CASTGQGVSYEQYF. The CDR3 bases are TGTGCCAGCACGGGACAGGGGGTCTCCTACGAGCAGTACTTC.

In its sample, this clonotype was seen a few times. The CDR3 DNA reads as TGCAGTGCTATGGGGCTCCACACCGGCACAGATACGCAGTATTTT. As protein: CSAMGLHTGTDTQYF. The chain uses TRBV20-1 and TRBJ2-3; D might be TRBD1 (5 bases). This CDR3 spans 15 amino acids. V lost 4 bases and J 1 base, leaving 15 bases between the germline ends. CDR1 and CDR2 from the germline V gene are DFQATT and SNEGSKA (reference sequence).

This clonotype was seen more than once but under ten times. The V and J genes are TRBV7-2 and TRBJ1-1, with D tentatively TRBD1 (5 bases). The V end lost 1 base, the J end lost 4 bases, and 10 bases lay between the germline ends. The CDR3 has 14 amino acids. Germline V gene lookup returns CDR1 SGHTA and CDR2 FQGNSA. CDR3 amino acids: CASSLGGYGTEAFF. The CDR3 DNA sequence: TGTGCCAGCAGCTTAGGGGGGTACGGCACTGAAGCTTTCTTT.